These 23 T cell receptor beta chains came from one sample sequenced in a study of post-analysis software for immune sequencing data. These receptors have no known antigen. Study-wide points: There were five TRBV segments more frequent in patients than controls, and TRBV5-6, TRBV5-1 and TRBV20-1 were among them.

Unique molecular identifiers tagged the TCR beta cDNA libraries. TCRdb independently ran MiXCR on the PCR reads; one entry per CDR3 protein. The table lists roughly 800,000 distinct CDR3 sequences, about 32% of them singletons. Sequenced material: blood. The receptors derive from a girl aged 10-17 years with multiple sclerosis.

The table lists this clonotype with a few counts. The chain employs TRBV5-1 and TRBJ2-1; D gene unclear. CDR3 length equals 15 residues. V shed 2 bases and J shed 7 bases, with 16 bases lying between them. Germline loops: CDR1 SGHRS, CDR2 YFSETQ. The CDR3 coding sequence is TGCGCCAGCAGCTTTGGGCTCACTGGGATTAATGAGCAGTTCTTC. As protein: CASSFGLTGINEQFF.

This clonotype was seen a few times. The V and J genes are TRBV2 and TRBJ1-2; TRBD1 matches at 7 bases. The V gene end was trimmed by 4 bases and the J gene end by 4 bases; junction bases not matched to a gene: 3. Germline-derived CDR1 and CDR2 are SNHLY and FYNNEI. This CDR3 has 13 amino acids. The chain's CDR3 is CASSGGTVYGYTF. The CDR3 nucleotides are TGTGCCAGCAGTGGGGGGACAGTCTATGGCTACACCTTC.

This chain's CDR3 is CASSLAPAGSPHEQFF. In DNA form, the CDR3 reads TGTGCCAGCAGCTTGGCCCCAGCGGGAAGTCCACATGAGCAGTTCTTC. The chain joins TRBV5-6 to TRBJ2-1, with TRBD2 matching over 7 bases. The CDR3 has 16 residues. The V gene end was trimmed by 0 bases and the J gene end by 8 bases; junction bases not matched to a gene: 11. CDR1 is SGHDT and CDR2 is YYEEEE in the germline V gene. The whole variable domain, filled in from reference TRBV5-6 and TRBJ2-1, reads DAGVTQSPTHLIKTRGQQVTLRCSPKSGHDTVSWYQQALGQGPQFIFQYYEEEERQRGNFPDRFSGHQFPNYSSELNVNALLLGDSALYLCASSLAPAGSPHEQFFGPGTRLTVL.

The chain carries TRBV12-3 or TRBV12-4 and TRBJ2-5; perhaps TRBD2 as D (6 bases). V was pared by 3 bases and J by 13 bases, with 36 bases between. The CDR3 is 19 amino acids. CDR3 coding DNA: TGTGCCAGCAGTTTGGCCCCCACCGCGGGGAGGCTCCAACCCTACGAGCTGTACTTC. This gives the protein CASSLAPTAGRLQPYELYF.

This chain connects TRBV20-1 to TRBJ2-3; D may be TRBD1 or TRBD2 (5 bases each). In germline, CDR1 is DFQATT, CDR2 SNEGSKA (reference sequence). The V end was cut by 6 bases, the J end by 4 bases, with 14 bases between. The CDR3 has 13 residues. The CDR3 sequence: CSARDLGADTQYF. The CDR3 coding sequence is TGCAGTGCCCGGGACCTAGGGGCAGATACGCAGTATTTT.

This clonotype was observed a few times. The chain joins TRBV21-1 to TRBJ2-1; the D call of TRBD1 is as the table states it, not checked on the DNA. TRBV21-1 represents a pseudogene. This CDR3 has 16 residues. In nucleotides, the CDR3 is TGTGCCAGCAGCATTGTTGTCCTATTGAACTACAATGAGCAGTTCTTC. This codes for CASSIVVLLNYNEQFF.

This clonotype has a handful of counts. The chain has TRBV5-1 and TRBJ2-6; D remains unclear. The V gene lost 1 base and the J gene lost 0 bases, with 8 bases spanning the gap. This CDR3 spans 16 amino acids. CDR1 is SGHRS, CDR2 YFSETQ, per germline. CDR3 in DNA: TGCGCCAGCAGCTTGAGGGTTTCCTCTGGGGCCAACGTCCTGACTTTC. The encoded protein is CASSLRVSSGANVLTF.

The chain links TRBV20-1 to TRBJ2-1; possibly TRBD1 or TRBD2 for D (5 bases each). V gave up 8 bases and J gave up 10 bases, with 30 bases separating them. Germline values: CDR1 DFQATT, CDR2 SNEGSKA (reference sequence). CDR3 length: 16 residues. The CDR3 reads CSTIPNRLAGQTEQFF. CDR3 coding DNA: TGCAGTACTATCCCCAACAGGCTAGCCGGCCAGACCGAGCAGTTCTTC.

V and J are TRBV29-1 and TRBJ2-3; 11 nucleotides match TRBD2. The CDR3 is made up of 13 amino acids. The V and J ends lost 6 bases and 6 bases, in that order; junction bases with no gene match: 5. Germline CDR1 and CDR2: SQVTM and ANQGSEA. This CDR3 is CSVLAGVGDTQYF. The CDR3 DNA reads as TGCAGCGTACTAGCGGGAGTAGGTGATACGCAGTATTTT.

The gene calls are TRBV20-1 and TRBJ1-1, with D possibly matching TRBD1 (5 bases). Germline CDR1 is DFQATT and CDR2 is SNEGSKA (reference sequence). This CDR3 has 14 residues. Trimming left V 3 bases short and J 5 bases short, with 16 bases between. The CDR3 DNA follows: TGCAGTGCTAGCCCCTTGGGGCGGGCAACTGAAGCTTTCTTT. Its protein product is CSASPLGRATEAFF.

This clonotype appeared a few times. This chain joins TRBV29-1 and TRBJ2-7, with TRBD2 identical over 8 bases. Germline loops: CDR1 SQVTM, CDR2 ANQGSEA. V lost 0 bases and J lost 1; bases outside the gene matches: 5. The CDR3 is 15 residues long. The CDR3 sequence: CSVEDRKRESYEQYF. CDR3 sequence (DNA): TGCAGCGTTGAAGATCGAAAGCGGGAGTCCTACGAGCAGTACTTC.

This clonotype was found a few times. This chain uses TRBV6-5 with TRBJ1-4, with D maybe TRBD1 (5 bases). Germline values: CDR1 MNHEY, CDR2 SVGAGI. Between the trimmed V and J ends, which lost 0 bases and 9 bases, there was a span of 17 bases. This CDR3 region has 16 residues. Here the CDR3 reads CASSYSSTGLMKKLFF. The CDR3 region has the DNA TGTGCCAGCAGTTACTCTAGTACAGGTCTAATGAAAAAACTGTTTTTT.

The chain employs TRBV29-1 and TRBJ2-1; 8 positions agree with TRBD1. The CDR3 contains 15 residues. Losses at the gene ends were 4 bases for V and 8 bases for J; bases not matched to a gene: 13. The V gene's germline CDR1 is SQVTM and CDR2 ANQGSEA. DNA for the CDR3: TGCAGCGTTGGGGACAGGCTTCACAACCTGGATGAGCAGTTCTTC. Protein: CSVGDRLHNLDEQFF.

This clonotype was counted many times. The rearrangement links TRBV4-3 to TRBJ2-7; D possibly corresponds to TRBD2 (5 bases). CDR1 is LGHNA and CDR2 is YSLEER in the germline V gene. This CDR3 is built from 15 residues. Trimming left V 0 bases short and J 2 bases short, with 11 bases between. The DNA for the CDR3 is TGCGCCAGCAGCCAAGATCGGGCGACTACCTACGAGCAGTACTTC. This translates into CASSQDRATTYEQYF.

This clonotype was detected ten times or more. The genes are TRBV5-1 and TRBJ2-1, with no clear D. Between the trimmed V and J ends, which lost 4 bases and 6 bases, there was a span of 11 bases. The CDR3 has 13 amino acids. The germline V gene has CDR1 SGHRS and CDR2 YFSETQ. CDR3 in DNA: TGCGCCAGCAGCCTGGGCCTCACCAATGAGCAGTTCTTC. It yields the protein CASSLGLTNEQFF.

This clonotype appeared once. The junction departs from germline at one end; a sequencing error may be responsible. The V and J genes are TRBV27 and TRBJ2-7, with TRBD2 identical over 13 bases. This CDR3 contains 19 residues. Per the germline V gene, CDR1 is MNHEY and CDR2 is SMNVEV (reference sequence). The DNA for the CDR3 is TGTGCCTGCAGCCGGGCGGGACTAGCGGGGCTACCGCTTTCGGACGAGCAGTACTTC. Its protein product is CACSRAGLAGLPLSDEQYF.

This clonotype was found a few times. This chain uses TRBV5-1 with TRBJ2-3; 8 bases map to TRBD2. There are 14 residues in the CDR3. V shed 4 bases and J 4 bases; nucleotides not matched to a gene: 5. CDR1 and CDR2 (germline): SGHRS, YFSETQ. The CDR3 region is CASSLGGVADTQYF. The DNA of the CDR3 is TGCGCCAGCAGCCTCGGGGGGGTCGCAGATACGCAGTATTTT.

Many counts were recorded for this clonotype. The chain uses TRBV6-6 and TRBJ2-7; 7 nucleotides agree with TRBD1. The trim removed 6 bases at V and 2 bases at J, leaving 4 bases unmatched. CDR3 size: 13 residues. Germline CDR1 is MNHNY and CDR2 is SVGAGI (reference sequence). CDR3 nucleotide sequence: TGTGCCAGCAGCTTAGACAGGGCCTACGAGCAGTACTTC. Translation gives CASSLDRAYEQYF.

This sequence joins TRBV11-2 and TRBJ2-5; D might be TRBD2 (6 bases). TRBJ2-7 explains the end of the DNA better; the J call may be wrong. This CDR3 has 14 amino acids. In germline, CDR1 is SGHAT, CDR2 FQNNGV. The CDR3 loop reads CASSLGTTSLEQYF. The CDR3 nucleotides are TGTGCCAGCAGCTTAGGGACTACGTCCCTCGAGCAGTACTTC.

In this sample, this clonotype turned up once. V gene TRBV20-1 combines with J gene TRBJ2-3; no definite D call. This CDR3 is 13 amino acids long. Trimming left V 3 bases short and J 1 base short, with 8 bases between. CDR1 is DFQATT, CDR2 SNEGSKA, per germline (reference sequence). The DNA for the CDR3 is TGCAGTGCTAGGGGCATTGGCACAGATACGCAGTATTTT. As protein: CSARGIGTDTQYF.

V gene TRBV7-2 combines with J gene TRBJ2-1, with D unclear. Germline V gene lookup returns CDR1 SGHTA and CDR2 FQGNSA. The CDR3 extends over 15 amino acids. Trimming stripped 1 base from V and 4 bases from J, with 11 bases between. For the CDR3, the DNA is TGTGCCAGCAGCTTAGAGGGTACCTATTACAATGAGCAGTTCTTC. Protein product: CASSLEGTYYNEQFF. The entire variable domain, with the rest obtained from reference TRBV7-2 and TRBJ2-1, is as follows: GAGVSQSPSNKVTEKGKDVELRCDPISGHTALYWYRQSLGQGLEFLIYFQGNSAPDKSGLPSDRFSAERTGGSVSTLTIQRTQQEDSAVYLCASSLEGTYYNEQFFGPGTRLTVL.

This chain links TRBV11-2 with TRBJ2-7; a possible D gene is TRBD2 (5 bases). Trimming stripped 5 bases from V and 6 bases from J, with 20 bases between. This CDR3 comprises 15 residues. The germline gives CDR1 SGHAT, CDR2 FQNNGV. CDR3: CASSTSTWHGSEQYF. CDR3 DNA sequence: TGTGCCAGCAGCACGAGCACATGGCATGGGAGCGAGCAGTACTTC. The variable domain in full, completed from reference TRBV11-2 and TRBJ2-7, reads EAGVAQSPRYKIIEKRQSVAFWCNPISGHATLYWYQQILGQGPKLLIQFQNNGVVDDSQLPKDRFSAERLKGVDSTLKIQPAKLEDSAVYLCASSTSTWHGSEQYFGPGTRLTVT.

The chain recombines TRBV25-1 with TRBJ2-2, with unresolved D. V was trimmed by 10 bases and J by 1 base, leaving 4 bases between them. The CDR3 is made up of 11 amino acids. Germline loops: CDR1 MGHDK, CDR2 SYGVNS. In DNA, the CDR3 is TGTGCCACCCTGAACACCGGGGAGCTGTTTTTT. Protein sequence: CATLNTGELFF. Looking up the rest from reference TRBV25-1 and TRBJ2-2 gives the full variable domain: EADIYQTPRYLVIGTGKKITLECSQTMGHDKMYWYQQDPGMELHLIHYSYGVNSTEKGDLSSESTVSRIRTEHFPLTLESARPSHTSQYLCATLNTGELFFGEGSRLTVL.